Shown below are 8 T cell receptor beta chains from a single sample sequenced in a study of CD8 T cells in ankylosing spondylitis. Regarding the study as a whole: Characteristic of ankylosing spondylitis blood, it appeared, was a TCR beta motif comprising about eight highly homologous variants.

TCRdb reprocessed the 5' RACE reads via MiXCR and lists one record per CDR3 protein. The sample has around 770,000 distinct CDR3 sequences, around 20% seen once. These receptors are not linked to any known antigen. The specimen was blood, either unsorted or a sorted T cell fraction (not recorded which). These TCRs come from a male donor with ankylosing spondylitis.

The chain's CDR3 is CSARAIGGQRNTIYF. The CDR3 DNA reads TGCAGTGCTAGAGCCATAGGGGGACAGAGAAACACCATATATTTT. The chain is built from TRBV20-1 and TRBJ1-3; the match to TRBD1 covers 7 bases. V lost 1 base to trimming and J lost 5 bases; unmatched junction nucleotides: 8. Germline V gene sequence: CDR1 DFQATT, CDR2 SNEGSKA (reference sequence). The CDR3 totals 15 residues.

This clonotype occurred a few times. The rearrangement joins TRBV30 to TRBJ1-1; D gene uncertain. The CDR3 is made up of 13 amino acids. Germline values: CDR1 GTSNPN, CDR2 SVGIG (reference sequence). V lost 0 bases, J lost 1 base, and 6 bases lay in between. The CDR3 coding sequence is TGTGCCTGGAGTGTGTGGGGGAACACTGAAGCTTTCTTT. This sequence encodes CAWSVWGNTEAFF.

This chain uses TRBV29-1 with TRBJ2-7; TRBD1 matches at 7 bases. The V gene's germline CDR1 is SQVTM and CDR2 ANQGSEA. Trimming at V came to 1 base and at J to 2 bases, leaving 5 bases not matched to a gene. CDR3 length equals 14 residues. The CDR3 here is CSVEGWQGAYEQYF. CDR3 coding DNA: TGCAGCGTTGAAGGATGGCAGGGGGCCTACGAGCAGTACTTC.

This clonotype is a singleton in its sample. This chain uses TRBV5-1 with TRBJ2-1; TRBD2 matches 7 bases. There are 15 residues in the CDR3. The germline CDR1 and CDR2 sequences are SGHRS and YFSETQ. V was clipped by 2 bases and J by 3 bases; unmatched bases: 5. CDR3 in DNA: TGCGCCAGCAGCTTCGCGGGAGAAGTCTACAATGAGCAGTTCTTC. Translation: CASSFAGEVYNEQFF.

This clonotype has more than one count but fewer than ten. Mismatch with germline at one junction end may stem from a read error. The DNA of the CDR3 is TGCAGTGCTCGAGAGCGGGAGAGGGGGACCGGGGAGCTGTTTTTT. This gives the protein CSARERERGTGELFF. The rearrangement uses TRBV20-1 and TRBJ2-2, with 8 bases matching TRBD2. The CDR3 loop spans 15 amino acids. Per germline, CDR1 DFQATT and CDR2 SNEGSKA (reference sequence).

The J gene is TRBJ1-1, the V gene TRBV6-1; perhaps TRBD1 as D (6 bases). CDR1 and CDR2 from the germline V gene are MNHNS and SASEGT. CDR3 size: 16 residues. With 10 bases removed from V and 1 base from J, the gap between germline ends came to 22 bases. The CDR3 reads CATQTAQGITNTEAFF. The DNA of the CDR3 is TGTGCCACCCAGACGGCCCAGGGGATCACGAACACTGAAGCTTTCTTT.

The chain combines TRBV20-1 with TRBJ1-6; no reliable D call. The germline V gene has CDR1 DFQATT and CDR2 SNEGSKA (reference sequence). Trimming pared 3 bases from V and 7 bases from J, leaving 13 bases between. The CDR3 has 14 residues. The CDR3 here is CSARVGSENSPLHF. The DNA of the CDR3 is TGCAGTGCTAGGGTCGGATCTGAGAATTCACCCCTCCACTTT.

This clonotype appeared a few times. V gene TRBV2 combines with J gene TRBJ1-1; D is uncertain. With 2 bases removed from V and 0 bases from J, the gap between germline ends came to 13 bases. CDR1 is SNHLY, CDR2 FYNNEI, per germline. The CDR3 totals 16 residues. Here the CDR3 DNA reads TGTGCCAGCAGTGAACCCTCCGGAAACATGAACACTGAAGCTTTCTTT. As protein: CASSEPSGNMNTEAFF.